The T cell receptor beta chain described here comes from a study of blood T cell repertoires in COVID-19 (TCRdb year 2020). Study-level background: Samples from collaborators originated in the United States, Italy and Spain and spanned both the acute and convalescent phases of COVID-19. The material from the prospective study consisted of cDNA or gDNA derived from T cells, B-cell-depleted T cells, or PBMCs. Deeply sampled blood TCRbeta repertoires from subjects exposed to, actively infected with, or recovered from COVID-19 were included in the dataset. The repertoires were released in a freely available public database meant as a resource for research on the immune response to SARS-CoV-2. Samples came from the ongoing ImmuneRACE study (first 160 participants) plus 1,254 subjects from 6 global collaborators. Nearly every sample came with metadata listing a de-identified subject ID, COVID-19 status, age in years and sex. Where available, HLA class I and class II types were taken from metadata supplied by the sample provider and were not determined by assay-based typing. Study-wide findings and limitations: The quantity of clinical and demographic metadata differed by source and by participant and was supplied without curation.

TCRbeta CDR3 regions were amplified from genomic DNA using the immunoSEQ Assay, a bias-controlled multiplex PCR. Turning to the authors' computational methods: The number of nucleated cells in each sample was estimated from the amplification of reference gene primers within the assay. To quantify the absolute abundance of each unique TCRbeta CDR3 rearrangement, sequence reads were collapsed and filtered. For each sample, productive Simpson clonality was calculated by taking the square root of Simpson's diversity index across productive rearrangements. As stored in TCRdb, this immuneACCESS dataset retains in-frame rearrangements with V and J assigned. A fraction of the clones does not appear; measured against another copy, unresolved V genes explain less than half of the discrepancy, and the remainder lacks a known reason. D and trimming were read from the DNA, whereas the V and J calls and clone size are those reported in that table. The sample contains roughly 130,000 clones, roughly 80% of them found a single time. The ten largest account for 16% of the sample.

Via the germline V gene (reference sequence), CDR1 is LNHDA and CDR2 SQIVND. The CDR3 covers 13 residues, taking in both the cysteine and the phenylalanine. Of the read, only the CDR3 DNA is kept; its 39 bases are in frame from base 1. V and J are truncated by 6 bases and 4 bases respectively, leaving an intervening sequence of 12 bases. The collaborating institutions used their own protocols to collect whole blood in K2EDTA tubes. For TCRbeta analysis, collaborator samples were shipped as frozen whole blood, as isolated PBMCs, or as DNA extracted from either sample type. Of note for this clone: No cognate antigen has been identified for it. Base qualities are missing; no much larger clone stands one base away.

This receptor was identified in a woman between 45 and 60 years old with acute or convalescent COVID-19. The sequenced material came from peripheral blood. In this chain, TRBV19 is recombined with TRBJ1-2; the D gene identity is not certain. The CDR3 loop reads CASRENGRYGYTF. The sequenced DNA: TGTGCCAGTAGAGAGAACGGTCGCTATGGCTACACCTTC.